These 10 T cell receptor beta chains came from one sample sequenced in a study of CD8 T cells in ankylosing spondylitis. Findings of the study overall: Characteristic of ankylosing spondylitis blood, it appeared, was a TCR beta motif comprising several highly homologous variants.

Their recognized antigens are unknown. Each CDR3 protein gets one entry after TCRdb re-called the 5' RACE reads with MiXCR. The data contain more than 500,000 distinct CDR3 sequences, about 5% of them singletons. The sequenced material came from blood, either unsorted or a sorted T cell fraction (not recorded which). The receptors were gathered from a male donor with ankylosing spondylitis.

This clonotype has only a few counts. V gene TRBV10-3 combines with J gene TRBJ1-2, with 7 positions matching TRBD1. Germline V gene data show CDR1 as ENHRY and CDR2 as SYGVKD. With 0 bases clipped from V and 0 bases from J, the junction kept 4 bases outside the gene matches. The CDR3 covers 16 residues. This CDR3 reads CAISESGGASNYGYTF. In DNA form, the CDR3 reads TGTGCCATCAGTGAGTCAGGGGGCGCTTCTAACTATGGCTACACCTTC.

This clonotype was seen ten or more times. This rearrangement joins TRBV20-1 to TRBJ2-7, with a possible D match to TRBD1 (7 bases). V was pared by 6 bases and J by 3 bases, with 15 bases between. The CDR3 extends over 13 amino acids. The germline gives CDR1 DFQATT, CDR2 SNEGSKA (reference sequence). The CDR3 reads CSAQGGRLYEQYF. The CDR3 region has the DNA TGCAGTGCCCAGGGGGGTAGGCTCTACGAGCAGTACTTC.

This clonotype has at least ten counts. The rearrangement joins TRBV5-1 to TRBJ1-1; perhaps TRBD1 as D (5 bases). CDR1 SGHRS and CDR2 YFSETQ come from the germline V gene. CDR3 length: 13 residues. V lost 5 bases and J 3 bases, leaving 11 bases between the germline ends. The CDR3 DNA sequence: TGCGCCAGCAGACGGGGCCCCGACACTGAAGCTTTCTTT. As protein: CASRRGPDTEAFF.

This clonotype was counted ten times or more. J is TRBJ1-6 and V is TRBV20-1, with D perhaps TRBD1 (6 bases). Germline V CDR1 and CDR2: DFQATT, SNEGSKA (reference sequence). The CDR3 spans 14 residues. V lost 6 bases, J lost 8 bases, and 17 bases lay in between. CDR3 bases: TGCAGTGCCTTTGACGACAGGTACCATTCACCCCTCCACTTT. Amino acids: CSAFDDRYHSPLHF.

This clonotype was seen repeatedly, ten times or more. The V and J genes are TRBV9 and TRBJ2-1, with D uncertain. The CDR3 is 14 amino acids. CDR1 and CDR2 from the germline V gene are SGDLS and YYNGEE. Trimming removed 0 bases at V and 1 base at J, with 5 bases between. In DNA, the CDR3 is TGTGCCAGCAGCGTAGATACTTCCTACAATGAGCAGTTCTTC. It translates to CASSVDTSYNEQFF. Together with reference TRBV9 and TRBJ2-1, the CDR3 gives the full variable domain: DSGVTQTPKHLITATGQRVTLRCSPRSGDLSVYWYQQSLDQGLQFLIQYYNGEERAKGNILERFSAQQFPDLHSELNLSSLELGDSALYFCASSVDTSYNEQFFGPGTRLTVL.

In its sample, this clonotype was seen many times. The CDR3, as DNA: TGTGCCACCAGTGACGCGAGAAGGGGGATCACAGATACGCAGTATTTT. This codes for CATSDARRGITDTQYF. The chain links TRBV24-1 to TRBJ2-3; tentatively, D is TRBD1 (6 bases). Germline loops: CDR1 KGHDR, CDR2 SFDVKD. V lost 4 bases and J 2 bases, leaving 15 bases between the germline ends. The length of the CDR3 is 16 residues.

This clonotype was counted a few times. CDR3 nucleotide sequence: TGCGCCAGCTCCGCTCCGGGACGTTTACAGAATGAGCAGTTCTTC. It codes for CASSAPGRLQNEQFF. V gene TRBV5-1 combines with J gene TRBJ2-1; D assignment may be TRBD1 or TRBD2 (5 bases each). The germline V and J ends were trimmed by 7 bases and 7 bases, with 21 bases remaining between them. CDR3 size: 15 residues. Germline V gene lookup returns CDR1 SGHRS and CDR2 YFSETQ. Together with reference TRBV5-1 and TRBJ2-1, the CDR3 gives the full variable domain: KAGVTQTPRYLIKTRGQQVTLSCSPISGHRSVSWYQQTPGQGLQFLFEYFSETQRNKGNFPGRFSGRQFSNSRSEMNVSTLELGDSALYLCASSAPGRLQNEQFFGPGTRLTVL.

This chain joins TRBV7-9 and TRBJ2-3; tentatively, D is TRBD1 (6 bases). This CDR3 spans 14 amino acids. Trimming stripped 5 bases from V and 3 bases from J, with 12 bases between. The germline gives CDR1 SEHNR, CDR2 FQNEAQ (reference sequence). DNA for the CDR3: TGTGCCAGCAGCCGCCCCAGGGGAACAGATACGCAGTATTTT. Encoded protein: CASSRPRGTDTQYF.

This clonotype was found many times. The chain has TRBV20-1 and TRBJ2-5; unclear D gene. Germline lookup yields CDR1 DFQATT and CDR2 SNEGSKA (reference sequence). This CDR3 is built from 10 residues. Trimming removed 2 bases at V and 5 bases at J, with 3 bases between. The DNA for the CDR3 is TGCAGTGCTAGAAGGGAGACCCAGTACTTC. Translating gives CSARRETQYF.

This clonotype was counted ten times or more. The chain joins TRBV20-1 to TRBJ2-7, with 7 positions matching TRBD2. Germline V lookup: CDR1 DFQATT, CDR2 SNEGSKA (reference sequence). The CDR3 sequence is 14 residues long. V lost 3 bases and J lost 0; bases outside the gene matches: 5. The CDR3: CSASGRLSSYEQYF. CDR3 nucleotide sequence: TGCAGTGCTAGCGGGAGGCTGAGCTCCTACGAGCAGTACTTC.